Below, one TCR beta chain is given with its context. The antigen is unknown. Naive CD8 cells, CD45RO-negative and positively selected for CCR7, excluded terminally differentiated effector memory CD45RA+ cells. Donors, healthy HIV-negative adults, lacked recent acute infections or vaccinations. The data belong to a study of shared clonotypes between healthy human individuals. About the study: Researchers assigned three CD4 naive, three CD4 memory, two CD8 naive and one CD8 memory plate to each donor. Study-wide points: A reduction in generation probabilities was seen for non-shared clonotypes relative to those shared by all four donors.

The CDR3 runs 14 residues. CDR1 is SGDLS and CDR2 is YYNGEE in the germline V gene. V was pared by 4 bases and J by 5 bases, with 15 bases between. Original methodology: With immunoSEQ giving junction-only sequences and no quality scores, filtering differed. TCRdb's copy holds only in-frame clones and misses some; the assay was immunoSEQ multiplex PCR. Clone size and V and J calls were adopted from that table, with D and trimming inferred from the DNA. The profile covers 2 million or so clones, with about 95% appearing a single time and around 1.1% taken by the ten largest. The chain links TRBV9 to TRBJ1-1; D is unresolved. Sequencing was done on a sample of naive CD8+ T cells sorted from blood. The origin of this receptor is a man between 18 and 29 years old in good health. The CDR3 DNA reads TGTGCCAGCAGCCTCGGGCACCATCGGACTGAAGCTTTCTTT. The encoded protein is CASSLGHHRTEAFF. The variable domain in full, completed from reference TRBV9 and TRBJ1-1, reads DSGVTQTPKHLITATGQRVTLRCSPRSGDLSVYWYQQSLDQGLQFLIQYYNGEERAKGNILERFSAQQFPDLHSELNLSSLELGDSALYFCASSLGHHRTEAFFGQGTRLTVV.